This T cell receptor (beta chain) was profiled in a study of T-cell memory formation after mild COVID-19. This clonotype was counted between two and nine times. cDNA libraries for TCR alpha and TCR beta, carrying sample barcodes and UMIs, came from 5'RACE with constant-segment primers. TCRdb passed the 5' RACE reads through MiXCR, listing each CDR3 protein once. Of around 220,000 distinct CDR3 sequences in the sample, about 15% were seen once. This CDR3 spans 18 amino acids. Trimming removed 0 bases at V and 7 bases at J, with 21 bases between. Germline V lookup: CDR1 SGHDN, CDR2 FVKESK. This chain joins TRBV14 and TRBJ1-4; perhaps TRBD1 as D (6 bases). The sample consisted of PBMCs or a T cell subset sorted from them (not recorded which). The sequence was obtained from a man between 18 and 35 years old who had mild COVID-19 (a few samples of this study predate the infection). Cell type and time point are not known. DNA for the CDR3: TGTGCCAGCAGCCAAGATGTCAGGTTCCTACAGGGCGGTGAAAAACTGTTTTTT. Its protein is CASSQDVRFLQGGEKLFF.